The sequence of this T cell receptor beta chain was determined in a study of T-cell memory formation after mild COVID-19. Points from the study as a whole: The second-wave clones peaking on day 37 were not confirmed as SARS-CoV-2-specific. Clones that shrank (day 15 to 85) were balanced CD4/CD8, whereas later expanders leaned CD4+.

Constant-segment primers served in 5'RACE that generated TCR alpha and TCR beta cDNA libraries bearing sample barcodes and UMIs. TCRdb passed the 5' RACE reads through MiXCR, listing each CDR3 protein once. The data show about 240,000 distinct CDR3 sequences, 8.5% to 9.5% seen once. With regard to this clonotype: As yet, its antigen is unknown.

CDR3 length equals 15 residues. Unmatched junction bases numbered 2, after V lost 0 bases and J lost 2 bases. The germline CDR1 and CDR2 sequences are SGHRS and YFSETQ. Sequencing input: PBMCs or a T cell subset sorted from them (not recorded which). This receptor was obtained from a man aged 18 to 35 who had mild COVID-19 (a few samples of this study predate the infection). Cell type and time point are not known. The chain combines TRBV5-1 with TRBJ2-5; 9 positions agree with TRBD1. In nucleotides, the CDR3 is TGCGCCAGCAGCTTGGACAGGGGGCTTCAAGAGACCCAGTACTTC. This gives the protein CASSLDRGLQETQYF.